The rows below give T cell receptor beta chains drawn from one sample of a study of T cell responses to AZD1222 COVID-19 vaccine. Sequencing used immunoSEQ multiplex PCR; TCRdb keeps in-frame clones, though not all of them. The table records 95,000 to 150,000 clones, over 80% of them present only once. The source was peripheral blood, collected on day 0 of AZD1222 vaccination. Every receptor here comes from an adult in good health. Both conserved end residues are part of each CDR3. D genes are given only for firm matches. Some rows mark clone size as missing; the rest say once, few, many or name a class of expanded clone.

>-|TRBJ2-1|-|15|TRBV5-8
CASSLVPGVRREQFF
TGTGCCAGCAGCTTGGTCCCCGGAGTACGTCGAGAGCAGTTCTTC
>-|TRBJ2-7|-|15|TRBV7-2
CASSISGTGSYEQYF
TGTGCCAGCAGCATCTCCGGGACTGGCTCCTACGAGCAGTACTTC
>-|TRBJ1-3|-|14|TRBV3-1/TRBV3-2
CASSQHRDGNTIYF
TGTGCCAGCAGCCAACACAGGGACGGAAACACCATATATTTT
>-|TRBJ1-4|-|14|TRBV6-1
CASSEDSGDEKLFF
TGTGCCAGCAGTGAAGATAGCGGGGATGAAAAACTGTTTTTT
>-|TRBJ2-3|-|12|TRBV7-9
CASSLVSDTQYF
TGTGCCAGCAGCTTAGTGAGTGATACGCAGTATTTT
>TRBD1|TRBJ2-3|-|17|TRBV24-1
CATSDPSWTGEWSTQYF
TGTGCCACCAGTGATCCATCGTGGACAGGGGAATGGTCTACGCAGTATTTT
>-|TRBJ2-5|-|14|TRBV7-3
CASSLTGPGETQYF
TGTGCCAGCAGCTTAACGGGACCCGGAGAGACCCAGTACTTC
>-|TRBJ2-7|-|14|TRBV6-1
CASSESSILMEQYF
TGTGCCAGCAGTGAATCGTCCATTTTAATGGAGCAGTACTTC
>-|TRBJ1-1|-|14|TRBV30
CAWRGRGWSTEAFF
TGTGCCTGGAGGGGGAGGGGCTGGAGCACTGAAGCTTTCTTT
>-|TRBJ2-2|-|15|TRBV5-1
CASSFTTGNTGELFF
TGCGCCAGCAGCTTCACGACAGGGAACACCGGGGAGCTGTTTTTT
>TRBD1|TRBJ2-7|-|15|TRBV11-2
CASSLGGTGSYEQYF
TGTGCCAGCAGCTTAGGCGGGACAGGTTCCTACGAGCAGTACTTC
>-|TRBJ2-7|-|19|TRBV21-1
CASSKQEEGVGQWLLKQYF
TGTGCCAGCAGCAAACAGGAGGAGGGGGTGGGACAGTGGCTTTTAAAGCAGTACTTC
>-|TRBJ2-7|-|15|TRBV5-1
CASSLGSGTVSEQYF
TGCGCCAGCAGCTTGGGTAGCGGTACCGTTAGCGAGCAGTACTTC
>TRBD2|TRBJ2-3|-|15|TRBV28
CASSLAAGGTDTQYF
TGTGCCAGCAGTCTAGCGGCCGGGGGCACAGATACGCAGTATTTT
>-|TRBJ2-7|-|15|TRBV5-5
CASSLGSGVSGEQYF
TGTGCCAGCAGCTTGGGCTCGGGGGTCTCGGGCGAGCAGTACTTC
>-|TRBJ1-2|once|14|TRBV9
CASGKEGLNYGYTF
TGTGCCAGCGGGAAGGAGGGCCTTAACTATGGCTACACCTTC